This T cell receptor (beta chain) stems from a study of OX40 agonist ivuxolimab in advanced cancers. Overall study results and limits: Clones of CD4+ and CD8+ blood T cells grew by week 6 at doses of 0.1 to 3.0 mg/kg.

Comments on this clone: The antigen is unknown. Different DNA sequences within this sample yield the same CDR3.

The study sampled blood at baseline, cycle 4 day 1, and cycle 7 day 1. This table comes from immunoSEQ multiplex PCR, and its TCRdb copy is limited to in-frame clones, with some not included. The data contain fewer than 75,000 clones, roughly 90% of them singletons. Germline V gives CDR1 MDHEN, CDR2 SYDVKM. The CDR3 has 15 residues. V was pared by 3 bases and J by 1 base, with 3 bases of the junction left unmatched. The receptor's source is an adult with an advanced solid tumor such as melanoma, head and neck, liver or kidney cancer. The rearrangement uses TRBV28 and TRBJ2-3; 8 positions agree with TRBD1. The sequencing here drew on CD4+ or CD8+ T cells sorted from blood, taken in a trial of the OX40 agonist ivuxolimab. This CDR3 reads CASSLAGGGTDTQYF. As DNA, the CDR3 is TGTGCCAGCAGTTTGGCAGGGGGCGGCACAGATACGCAGTATTTT.